The 15 T cell receptor beta chains in this list originate from one sample, sequenced in a study of yellow fever vaccine responses in identical twins. One entry per CDR3 protein results from TCRdb running MiXCR on the RT-PCR reads. The data show over a thousand distinct CDR3 sequences, roughly 88% seen once. The source was T cells from blood (PBMCs), unsorted or a sorted subset (not recorded which), collected before or after yellow fever vaccination (not recorded which). The receptors stem from a woman younger than 30 who received the yellow fever vaccine.

V gene TRBV11-1 combines with J gene TRBJ2-4; TRBD2 might be the D (5 bases). Trimming left V 5 bases short and J 6 bases short, with 17 bases between. Germline V CDR1 and CDR2: SGHAT, FQDESV (reference sequence). The CDR3 runs 15 residues. CDR3 loop: CASSPQALVGNIQYF. CDR3 nucleotides: TGTGCCAGCAGCCCCCAAGCACTAGTCGGAAACATTCAGTACTTC. The full variable domain, completed using reference TRBV11-1 and TRBJ2-4, is EAEVAQSPRYKITEKSQAVAFWCDPISGHATLYWYRQILGQGPELLVQFQDESVVDDSQLPKDRFSAERLKGVDSTLKIQPAELGDSAMYLCASSPQALVGNIQYFGAGTRLSVL.

The V gene is TRBV20-1, the J gene TRBJ2-5; a weak D match, TRBD1 (6 bases). Germline V gene lookup returns CDR1 DFQATT and CDR2 SNEGSKA (reference sequence). The CDR3 sequence is 14 residues long. V lost 0 bases, J lost 7 bases, and 15 bases lay in between. The CDR3 spells CSARDWAGAGTQYF. Written as DNA, the CDR3 is TGCAGTGCTAGAGATTGGGCAGGGGCAGGGACCCAGTACTTC.

V and J are TRBV15 and TRBJ2-7; TRBD2 agrees at 8 bases. From germline, CDR1 is LNHNV and CDR2 YYDKDF (reference sequence). The J segment lost 7 bases and the V segment lost 1 base, leaving 15 bases of the junction unmatched. The length of the CDR3 is 17 residues. CDR3 sequence: CATSRGEFRREAEEQYF. The CDR3 coding sequence is TGTGCCACCAGCAGAGGAGAATTTCGGCGGGAGGCGGAAGAGCAGTACTTC.

This clonotype was counted between two and nine times. The chain recombines TRBV15 with TRBJ1-1; no definite D call. Germline V gene data show CDR1 as LNHNV and CDR2 as YYDKDF (reference sequence). The CDR3 loop spans 14 amino acids. Deletions cut 0 bases from V and 1 base from J, with 6 bases between. CDR3 coding DNA: TGTGCCACCAGCAGAGAACATACGAACACTGAAGCTTTCTTT. Protein: CATSREHTNTEAFF.

The rearrangement links TRBV11-2 to TRBJ2-3; 10 bases agree with TRBD1. The germline V gene has CDR1 SGHAT and CDR2 FQNNGV. Trimming cost V 6 bases and J 3 bases; bases outside gene matches: 6. The CDR3 consists of 15 residues. CDR3 in DNA: TGTGCCAGCAGGCCACCGGGACAGGGGACAGATACGCAGTATTTT. Translated: CASRPPGQGTDTQYF. The entire variable domain, with the rest obtained from reference TRBV11-2 and TRBJ2-3, is as follows: EAGVAQSPRYKIIEKRQSVAFWCNPISGHATLYWYQQILGQGPKLLIQFQNNGVVDDSQLPKDRFSAERLKGVDSTLKIQPAKLEDSAVYLCASRPPGQGTDTQYFGPGTRLTVL.

V and J are TRBV15 and TRBJ2-7; 7 bases are shared with TRBD2. This CDR3 region has 14 residues. CDR1 LNHNV and CDR2 YYDKDF come from the germline V gene (reference sequence). Trimming cost V 0 bases and J 3 bases; bases outside gene matches: 2. Here the CDR3 reads CATSRDSGGYEQYF. As DNA, the CDR3 is TGTGCCACCAGCAGAGATTCGGGGGGCTACGAGCAGTACTTC.

This clonotype was detected only once. J is TRBJ1-3 and V is TRBV10-1; 8 bases are a match to TRBD1. The CDR3 has 16 residues. With V trimmed by 6 bases and J by 1 base, 8 bases remained unmatched. The germline V gene encodes CDR1 WNHNN and CDR2 SYGVQD (reference sequence). CDR3 residues: CASRSFQGASGNTIYF. CDR3 sequence (DNA): TGCGCCAGCAGAAGCTTTCAGGGGGCTTCTGGAAACACCATATATTTT.

The CDR3 sequence is CASSQGLNYEQYF. Written as DNA, the CDR3 is TGCGCCAGCAGCCAAGGATTGAACTACGAGCAGTACTTC. This chain links TRBV4-3 with TRBJ2-7; D is undetermined. Germline loops: CDR1 LGHNA, CDR2 YSLEER. V shed 1 base and J shed 3 bases, with 7 bases lying between them. The CDR3 consists of 13 residues.

This chain connects TRBV4-1 to TRBJ2-7, with D maybe TRBD2 (6 bases). Trimming stripped 3 bases from V and 3 bases from J, with 12 bases between. The CDR3 runs 14 residues. Germline loops: CDR1 MGHRA, CDR2 YSYEKL. The CDR3 loop is CASSQVGTGYEQYF. CDR3 sequence (DNA): TGCGCCAGCAGCCAGGTCGGGACTGGCTACGAGCAGTACTTC.

V usage is TRBV21-1 and J usage is TRBJ1-2; TRBD1, as called in the table, went unchecked against the DNA. TRBV21-1 is a recognized pseudogene. This CDR3 is 17 amino acids long. Written as DNA, the CDR3 is TGTGCCAGCAGCAAAGGTCCCCCCGCCCCCGCGGTGGATGGCTACACCTTC. Translating it yields CASSKGPPAPAVDGYTF.

A single count supports this clonotype. J is TRBJ2-7 and V is TRBV7-3; D is undetermined. The CDR3 length is 13 residues. The V end was cut by 1 base, the J end by 4 bases, with 8 bases between. The germline V gene encodes CDR1 SGHTA and CDR2 FQGTGA. The CDR3 sequence: CASSLRMGYEQYF. The CDR3 region has the DNA TGTGCCAGCAGCTTAAGGATGGGATACGAGCAGTACTTC.

The chain recombines TRBV4-3 with TRBJ1-1; 8 bases align to TRBD1. V was pared by 3 bases and J by 5 bases, with 8 bases of the junction left unmatched. Germline V lookup: CDR1 LGHNA, CDR2 YSLEER. CDR3 length: 15 amino acids. The CDR3 loop reads CASSQDRTGYTEAFF. CDR3 in DNA: TGCGCCAGCAGCCAGGACCGGACAGGGTATACTGAAGCTTTCTTT.

This chain connects TRBV12-3 or TRBV12-4 to TRBJ1-1; unclear D gene. V was trimmed by 5 bases and J by 2 bases, leaving 9 bases between them. The CDR3 totals 13 residues. CDR3 nucleotides: TGTGCCAGCAGTCTTACGGCAAACACTGAAGCTTTCTTT. This gives the protein CASSLTANTEAFF.

The rearrangement uses TRBV7-2 and TRBJ2-2; D is perhaps TRBD1 (6 bases). There are 15 residues in the CDR3. From germline, CDR1 is SGHTA and CDR2 FQGNSA. Trimming removed 6 bases at V and 0 bases at J, with 11 bases between. CDR3 sequence (DNA): TGTGCCAGCAGATCCGGACAGACGAACACCGGGGAGCTGTTTTTT. Translating it yields CASRSGQTNTGELFF.

V gene TRBV6-1 combines with J gene TRBJ2-7; unclear D gene. In germline, CDR1 is MNHNS, CDR2 SASEGT. The CDR3 totals 14 residues. Trimming shortened V by 7 bases and J by 1 base, and 14 bases separated the two germline ends. The CDR3 loop reads CASTSGFPSYEQYF. In DNA form, the CDR3 reads TGTGCCAGCACGTCGGGTTTCCCTTCCTACGAGCAGTACTTC.